The 20 T cell receptor beta chains reported below all come from one sample, sequenced in a study of vaccination effects on CD4 cells after COVID-19. Researchers isolated CD4+ T cells once around 11 days of culture had elapsed. As their vaccination, participants received two doses of either BNT162b2 or mRNA-1273. Clones were read by immunoSEQ multiplex PCR, and TCRdb kept only the in-frame ones, dropping some. The repertoire holds tens of thousands of clones, with around 73% as singletons. These receptors are not linked to any known antigen. Here the sequenced sample was CD4+ T cells from PBMCs cultured without peptide, taken after COVID-19 vaccination. The origin of the receptors is a human donor who received a COVID-19 vaccine.

This rearrangement joins TRBV27 to TRBJ2-2; 9 bases fit TRBD1. This CDR3 has 13 amino acids. V lost 11 bases and J lost 7; bases outside the gene matches: 8. Per the germline V gene, CDR1 is MNHEY and CDR2 is SMNVEV (reference sequence). The chain's CDR3 is CAGNRGLSGELFF. CDR3 DNA sequence: TGTGCCGGTAACAGGGGGCTTAGCGGGGAGCTGTTTTTT.

This clone was picked up a small number of times. V usage is TRBV9 and J usage is TRBJ2-1; TRBD2 is a possible D gene (5 bases). V shed 0 bases and J shed 5 bases, with 6 bases lying between them. Germline V gene lookup returns CDR1 SGDLS and CDR2 YYNGEE. The length of the CDR3 is 13 residues. The DNA of the CDR3 is TGTGCCAGCAGCGTAGAACTAGACAATGAGCAGTTCTTC. The encoded protein is CASSVELDNEQFF.

The CDR3 here is CASRPGGANQPQHF. The CDR3 region has the DNA TGTGCCAGCAGGCCGGGGGGGGCCAATCAGCCCCAGCATTTT. This chain joins TRBV6-6 and TRBJ1-5; D might be TRBD1 (6 bases). The CDR3 loop spans 14 amino acids. Trimming shortened V by 6 bases and J by 3 bases, and 12 bases separated the two germline ends. Germline CDR1 MNHNY, CDR2 SVGAGI (reference sequence).

The CDR3: CASRSRNTGELFF. The CDR3 DNA reads as TGTGCCAGCAGGTCTAGGAACACCGGGGAGCTGTTTTTT. The chain employs TRBV12-3 or TRBV12-4 and TRBJ2-2; D gene uncertain. The CDR3 spans 13 residues. Trimming stripped 6 bases from V and 1 base from J, with 6 bases between.

The chain couples TRBV24-1 to TRBJ1-1; 9 positions match TRBD1. This CDR3 comprises 15 residues. Germline V CDR1 and CDR2: KGHDR, SFDVKD. Losses at the gene ends were 2 bases for V and 3 bases for J; bases not matched to a gene: 3. CDR3 protein: CATSDSGQGDTEAFF. DNA for the CDR3: TGTGCCACCAGTGATTCGGGACAGGGTGACACTGAAGCTTTCTTT.

The chain joins TRBV2 to TRBJ2-5, with TRBD1 matching 7 bases. Per the germline V gene, CDR1 is SNHLY and CDR2 is FYNNEI. CDR3 length: 15 amino acids. V was clipped by 5 bases and J by 5 bases; unmatched bases: 11. CDR3 sequence: CASSQNSVGGETQYF. The CDR3, as DNA: TGTGCCAGCAGTCAAAACTCGGTAGGGGGCGAGACCCAGTACTTC.

V is TRBV12-5 and J is TRBJ1-5; D ambiguous. Germline V CDR1 and CDR2: LGHNT, FRNRAP. The CDR3 totals 13 residues. V gave up 7 bases and J gave up 0 bases, with 7 bases separating them. The CDR3 loop reads CASALGSNQPQHF. CDR3 nucleotides: TGTGCTAGTGCCCTAGGTAGCAATCAGCCCCAGCATTTT.

There are a few counts of this clone. The chain links TRBV6-5 to TRBJ1-5; D is undetermined. Trimming left V 2 bases short and J 4 bases short, with 9 bases between. The CDR3 consists of 14 residues. Germline assignment: CDR1 MNHEY and CDR2 SVGAGI. The CDR3 here is CASSYGESNQPQHF. The CDR3 DNA is TGTGCCAGCAGTTACGGGGAGAGTAATCAGCCCCAGCATTTT.

The chain is built from TRBV10-1 and TRBJ2-2, with D uncertain. This CDR3 spans 13 amino acids. The V and J ends lost 4 bases and 6 bases respectively, with 9 bases between them. Germline V lookup: CDR1 WNHNN, CDR2 SYGVQD (reference sequence). Here the CDR3 DNA reads TGCGCCAGCAGTGGCTACCCGGCCGGGGAGCTGTTTTTT. Translated: CASSGYPAGELFF.

This chain uses TRBV2 with TRBJ2-7, with 7 nucleotides matching TRBD2. V lost 8 bases and J lost 0; bases outside the gene matches: 16. Germline CDR1 SNHLY, CDR2 FYNNEI. The CDR3 consists of 17 residues. CDR3 sequence: CASSGAGPIISSYEQYV. The DNA for the CDR3 is TGTGCCAGCTCTGGAGCGGGGCCTATTATAAGCTCCTACGAGCAGTACGTC.

The V call is TRBV3-1 (or the pseudogene TRBV3-2), the J call TRBJ2-5; D call uncertain. Germline V CDR1 and CDR2: LGHDT, YNNKEL (reference sequence). V gave up 4 bases and J gave up 5 bases, with 11 bases separating them. This CDR3 comprises 13 residues. The CDR3 DNA reads TGTGCCAGCAGCCTCGCCCTAGGGGAGACCCAGTACTTC. Amino acids: CASSLALGETQYF.

The chain carries TRBV24-1 and TRBJ1-2, with 7 bases lining up with TRBD1. Germline V gives CDR1 KGHDR, CDR2 SFDVKD. The CDR3 sequence is 14 residues long. Trimming at V came to 4 bases and at J to 6 bases, leaving 7 bases not matched to a gene. CDR3: CATSDPGQAHGYTF. The CDR3 DNA reads TGTGCCACCAGTGACCCAGGACAGGCCCATGGCTACACCTTC.

This clone has only a few counts. This rearrangement joins TRBV15 to TRBJ1-2, with TRBD1 as a possible D gene (6 bases). CDR3 length: 15 residues. Trimming took off 1 base at V and 8 bases at J, with 17 bases between the two ends. The germline V gene encodes CDR1 LNHNV and CDR2 YYDKDF (reference sequence). Here the CDR3 DNA reads TGTGCCACCAGCAGAGTAGCTACAGGGCGAGGCGGCTACACCTTC. This encodes CATSRVATGRGGYTF.

This clone was detected a few times. This rearrangement joins TRBV5-1 to TRBJ1-2; 8 nucleotides agree with TRBD1. There are 15 residues in the CDR3. The V gene end was trimmed by 4 bases and the J gene end by 1 base; junction bases not matched to a gene: 6. CDR1 is SGHRS, CDR2 YFSETQ, per germline. The CDR3 DNA sequence: TGCGCCAGCAGCGTACAAGGACAGGGTAACTATGGCTACACCTTC. It is translated as CASSVQGQGNYGYTF.

This clone was seen only a few times. The rearrangement uses TRBV11-3 and TRBJ2-1; the match to TRBD1 covers 12 bases. Germline trimming cut 4 bases from V and 0 bases from J; bases unmatched to any gene: 7. The V gene's germline CDR1 is SGHNT and CDR2 YENEEA. CDR3 length: 18 amino acids. The CDR3, as DNA: TGTGCCAGCAGCTCGGGACAGGGGGCGCGGAGCTCCTACAATGAGCAGTTCTTC. As protein: CASSSGQGARSSYNEQFF.

The chain links TRBV19 to TRBJ2-2; D possibly matches TRBD1 or TRBD2 (7 bases each). Trimming cost V 3 bases and J 6 bases, with 14 bases left between them. The CDR3 length is 15 residues. Germline-derived CDR1 and CDR2 are LNHDA and SQIVND (reference sequence). CDR3 protein: CASSIDREGAGELFF. In DNA, the CDR3 is TGTGCCAGTAGTATTGACAGGGAGGGGGCCGGGGAGCTGTTTTTT.

V usage is TRBV18 and J usage is TRBJ1-5; the match to TRBD1 covers 8 bases. The trim removed 2 bases at V and 0 bases at J, leaving 3 bases unmatched. The length of the CDR3 is 16 residues. Germline values: CDR1 KGHSH, CDR2 LQKENI. The CDR3 loop is CASSPNQGASNQPQHF. The CDR3 coding sequence is TGTGCCAGCTCACCAAATCAGGGGGCTAGCAATCAGCCCCAGCATTTT.

The chain joins TRBV29-1 to TRBJ2-3; 8 nucleotides align to TRBD2. In germline, CDR1 is SQVTM, CDR2 ANQGSEA. The CDR3 is 19 residues long. V shed 3 bases, J shed 4 bases, and the junction held 21 bases outside the gene matches. The CDR3 spells CSVEPRGLALRGEADTQYF. The DNA of the CDR3 is TGCAGCGTTGAGCCCCGTGGACTAGCTCTGAGGGGGGAAGCAGATACGCAGTATTTT.

The V call is TRBV12-5, the J call TRBJ1-6, with no clear D. V shed 1 base and J shed 11 bases, with 12 bases lying between them. This CDR3 comprises 14 residues. Germline loops: CDR1 LGHNT, CDR2 FRNRAP. CDR3 bases: TGTGCTAGTGGTTTGGGCCCCGCCGGAACACCCCTCCACTTT. It translates to CASGLGPAGTPLHF.

This clone was recorded only once. V is TRBV5-1 and J is TRBJ1-4; no reliable D call. The CDR3 extends over 13 amino acids. Trimming cost V 1 base and J 4 bases, with 5 bases left between them. Germline V lookup: CDR1 SGHRS, CDR2 YFSETQ. The CDR3 coding sequence is TGCGCCAGCAGCTTGCTTGATAATGAAAAACTGTTTTTT. Its protein is CASSLLDNEKLFF.